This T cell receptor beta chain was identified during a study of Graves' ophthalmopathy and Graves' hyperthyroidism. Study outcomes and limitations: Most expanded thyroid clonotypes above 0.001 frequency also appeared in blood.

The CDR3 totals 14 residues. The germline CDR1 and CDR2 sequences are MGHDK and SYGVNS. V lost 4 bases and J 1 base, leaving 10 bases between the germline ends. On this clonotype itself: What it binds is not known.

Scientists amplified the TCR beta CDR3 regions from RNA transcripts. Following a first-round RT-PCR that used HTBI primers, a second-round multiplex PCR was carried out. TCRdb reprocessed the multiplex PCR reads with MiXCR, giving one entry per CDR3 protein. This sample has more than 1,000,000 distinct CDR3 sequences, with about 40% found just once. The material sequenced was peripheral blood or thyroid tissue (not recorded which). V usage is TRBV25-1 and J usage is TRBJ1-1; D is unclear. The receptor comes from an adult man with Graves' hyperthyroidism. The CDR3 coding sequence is TGTGCCAGCAGTGCCCTGATGAAGAACACTGAAGCTTTCTTT. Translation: CASSALMKNTEAFF.